This T cell receptor beta chain was retrieved from a study of blood T cell repertoires in COVID-19. TCRdb keeps only in-frame clones here, not all; method: immunoSEQ multiplex PCR. This sample has 50,000 to 75,000 clones, with approximately 80% found just once. V gave up 0 bases and J gave up 7 bases, with 10 bases separating them. This CDR3 contains 14 residues. Germline CDR1 and CDR2: LNHNV and YYDKDF (reference sequence). Sequenced material: peripheral blood. The chain joins TRBV15 to TRBJ2-1; the D gene is possibly TRBD2 (5 bases). The clonotype comes from a man in his 60s with acute or convalescent COVID-19. CDR3 nucleotide sequence: TGTGCCACCAGCAGAGATCTAACGGGGAATGAGCAGTTCTTC. Amino acids: CATSRDLTGNEQFF.